A selection of T cell receptor beta chains follows, all from one sample in a study of shared clonotypes between healthy human individuals. Method: immunoSEQ multiplex PCR; TCRdb's copy keeps in-frame clones and lacks some. The table records approximately 98,000 clones, around 68% of them present only once. Sequencing was performed on memory CD8+ T cells sorted from blood. These receptors were obtained from a woman younger than 45 in good health. CDR3s include the opening cysteine and the closing phenylalanine or tryptophan. Each record gives: D gene, clone size, J gene, V gene, CDR3 protein, CDR3 DNA. A D gene is named only where the DNA matches it firmly. Some rows have no size entry. The others give once, few or many, or a class for an expanded clone.

d_gene: NA
abundance: NA
j_gene: TRBJ1-1
v_gene: TRBV5-1
CDR3aa: CASSLGWGTEAFF
CDR3nt: TGCGCCAGCAGCTTGGGTTGGGGGACTGAAGCTTTCTTT

d_gene: TRBD1
abundance: NA
j_gene: TRBJ2-7
v_gene: TRBV6-1
CDR3aa: CASSSLGTGIGEQYF
CDR3nt: TGTGCCAGCAGCTCCCTTGGGACAGGGATTGGCGAGCAGTACTTC

d_gene: TRBD2
abundance: NA
j_gene: TRBJ2-1
v_gene: TRBV27
CDR3aa: CASSQTSGSYNEQFF
CDR3nt: TGTGCCAGCAGCCAGACTAGCGGGAGCTACAATGAGCAGTTCTTC

d_gene: NA
abundance: few
j_gene: TRBJ2-1
v_gene: TRBV11-2
CDR3aa: CASSLGEQFF
CDR3nt: TGTGCCAGCAGCTTGGGTGAGCAGTTCTTC

d_gene: NA
abundance: few
j_gene: TRBJ1-5
v_gene: TRBV27
CDR3aa: CATSDATVGSNQPQHF
CDR3nt: TGTGCCACCAGTGATGCGACAGTGGGGAGCAATCAGCCCCAGCATTTT

d_gene: TRBD2
abundance: NA
j_gene: TRBJ2-7
v_gene: TRBV7-2
CDR3aa: CASSFTSGSDEQYF
CDR3nt: TGTGCCAGCAGCTTTACTAGCGGGAGCGACGAGCAGTACTTC

d_gene: NA
abundance: NA
j_gene: TRBJ2-1
v_gene: TRBV7-9
CDR3aa: CASSLEWGNEQFF
CDR3nt: TGTGCCAGCAGCTTAGAGTGGGGCAATGAGCAGTTCTTC

d_gene: NA
abundance: NA
j_gene: TRBJ1-1
v_gene: TRBV7-8
CDR3aa: CASSSGGDGMNTEAFF
CDR3nt: TGTGCCAGCAGCTCGGGAGGGGACGGGATGAACACTGAAGCTTTCTTT

d_gene: TRBD2
abundance: NA
j_gene: TRBJ2-7
v_gene: TRBV14
CDR3aa: CASSSGTILVGEQYF
CDR3nt: TGTGCCAGCAGCTCTGGGACTATCCTGGTGGGCGAGCAGTACTTC

d_gene: NA
abundance: NA
j_gene: TRBJ2-7
v_gene: TRBV29-1
CDR3aa: CSVERGGVSDEQYF
CDR3nt: TGCAGCGTTGAAAGAGGGGGGGTATCGGACGAGCAGTACTTC

d_gene: NA
abundance: NA
j_gene: TRBJ2-7
v_gene: TRBV28
CDR3aa: CASSLYSYEQYF
CDR3nt: TGTGCCAGCAGTCTCTACAGCTACGAGCAGTACTTC

d_gene: NA
abundance: many
j_gene: TRBJ1-1
v_gene: TRBV5-1
CDR3aa: CASSLVTGLDREAFF
CDR3nt: TGCGCCAGCAGCTTGGTAACAGGGTTGGACCGTGAAGCTTTCTTT

d_gene: NA
abundance: NA
j_gene: TRBJ2-5
v_gene: TRBV25-1
CDR3aa: CASSADQETQYF
CDR3nt: TGTGCCAGCAGTGCCGACCAAGAGACCCAGTACTTC

d_gene: NA
abundance: NA
j_gene: TRBJ2-7
v_gene: TRBV5-1
CDR3aa: CASSFKGGSEQYF
CDR3nt: TGCGCCAGCAGCTTCAAGGGGGGAAGCGAGCAGTACTTC

d_gene: NA
abundance: many
j_gene: TRBJ2-3
v_gene: TRBV28
CDR3aa: CASSLLQGETDTQYF
CDR3nt: TGTGCCAGCAGTTTATTACAGGGAGAGACAGATACGCAGTATTTT

d_gene: TRBD1
abundance: NA
j_gene: TRBJ2-7
v_gene: TRBV18
CDR3aa: CASSPTGTVAGTSRFYEQYF
CDR3nt: TGTGCCAGCTCACCAACCGGGACAGTTGCTGGGACGTCCAGATTCTACGAGCAGTACTTC

d_gene: NA
abundance: NA
j_gene: TRBJ1-3
v_gene: TRBV5-6
CDR3aa: CASSYLISGNTIYF
CDR3nt: TGTGCCAGCAGCTATTTGATATCCGGAAACACCATATATTTT

d_gene: NA
abundance: NA
j_gene: TRBJ1-2
v_gene: TRBV13
CDR3aa: CASSLRGSYGYTF
CDR3nt: TGTGCCAGCAGCTTAAGAGGGAGCTATGGCTACACCTTC

d_gene: TRBD1
abundance: NA
j_gene: TRBJ1-2
v_gene: TRBV5-1
CDR3aa: CASSSGQGVLDGYTF
CDR3nt: TGCGCCAGCAGCTCCGGACAGGGAGTACTCGATGGCTACACCTTC

d_gene: NA
abundance: NA
j_gene: TRBJ2-7
v_gene: TRBV6-6
CDR3aa: CASRDYEQYF
CDR3nt: TGTGCCAGCAGGGACTACGAGCAGTACTTC

d_gene: TRBD2
abundance: NA
j_gene: TRBJ2-7
v_gene: TRBV5-4
CDR3aa: CASSYGTSGYEQYF
CDR3nt: TGTGCCAGCAGCTACGGGACTAGCGGCTACGAGCAGTACTTC

d_gene: NA
abundance: NA
j_gene: TRBJ2-7
v_gene: TRBV7-2
CDR3aa: CASSQPLARLFF
CDR3nt: TGTGCCAGCAGCCAACCCCTCGCGCGCTTATTCTTC

d_gene: NA
abundance: few
j_gene: TRBJ2-5
v_gene: TRBV25-1
CDR3aa: CASGRGQETQYF
CDR3nt: TGTGCCAGCGGCAGGGGACAAGAGACCCAGTACTTC

d_gene: NA
abundance: NA
j_gene: TRBJ2-7
v_gene: TRBV7-9
CDR3aa: CASSSWRAYEQYF
CDR3nt: TGTGCCAGCAGCTCTTGGAGGGCCTACGAGCAGTACTTC

d_gene: NA
abundance: many
j_gene: TRBJ1-5
v_gene: TRBV6-1
CDR3aa: CASSERLEGNQPQHF
CDR3nt: TGTGCCAGCAGTGAGCGACTCGAGGGCAATCAGCCCCAGCATTTT

d_gene: NA
abundance: once
j_gene: TRBJ2-7
v_gene: TRBV11-3
CDR3aa: CASSRRPEAGYEQYF
CDR3nt: TGTGCCAGCAGCCGCAGACCGGAGGCGGGCTACGAGCAGTACTTC

d_gene: TRBD1
abundance: NA
j_gene: TRBJ2-7
v_gene: TRBV7-8
CDR3aa: CASSATGGLVYEQYF
CDR3nt: TGTGCCAGCAGCGCAACAGGGGGCCTTGTCTACGAGCAGTACTTC

d_gene: NA
abundance: NA
j_gene: TRBJ1-1
v_gene: TRBV6-5
CDR3aa: CASSYAPGRTEAFF
CDR3nt: TGTGCCAGCAGTTACGCTCCGGGGCGAACTGAAGCTTTCTTT

d_gene: NA
abundance: NA
j_gene: TRBJ2-1
v_gene: TRBV4-1
CDR3aa: CASSQGGRGSNEQFF
CDR3nt: TGCGCCAGCAGCCAAGGGGGACGAGGCAGCAATGAGCAGTTCTTC

d_gene: NA
abundance: NA
j_gene: TRBJ2-7
v_gene: TRBV28
CDR3aa: CASSLQSSYEQYF
CDR3nt: TGTGCCAGCAGCCTACAGAGCTCCTACGAGCAGTACTTC

d_gene: TRBD2
abundance: NA
j_gene: TRBJ2-3
v_gene: TRBV4-1
CDR3aa: CASSPLAGVADTQYF
CDR3nt: TGCGCCAGCAGCCCGCTAGCGGGAGTTGCAGATACGCAGTATTTT

d_gene: NA
abundance: NA
j_gene: TRBJ1-4
v_gene: TRBV25-1
CDR3aa: CASSERQATNEKLFF
CDR3nt: TGTGCCAGCAGTGAACGACAGGCAACTAATGAAAAACTGTTTTTT

d_gene: NA
abundance: NA
j_gene: TRBJ1-5
v_gene: TRBV28
CDR3aa: CASSLGGGNQPQHF
CDR3nt: TGTGCCAGCAGTTTAGGTGGTGGCAATCAGCCCCAGCATTTT

d_gene: TRBD1
abundance: NA
j_gene: TRBJ1-4
v_gene: TRBV27
CDR3aa: CASSQRQGATNEKLFF
CDR3nt: TGTGCCAGCAGTCAAAGACAGGGGGCAACTAATGAAAAACTGTTTTTT

d_gene: NA
abundance: NA
j_gene: TRBJ2-1
v_gene: TRBV27
CDR3aa: CASSLLAGSHNEQFF
CDR3nt: TGTGCCAGCAGTTTATTGGCGGGGTCTCACAATGAGCAGTTCTTC

d_gene: NA
abundance: many
j_gene: TRBJ2-5
v_gene: TRBV28
CDR3aa: CASSHLKETQYF
CDR3nt: TGTGCCAGCAGCCACCTAAAAGAGACCCAGTACTTC

d_gene: NA
abundance: NA
j_gene: TRBJ1-5
v_gene: TRBV6-1
CDR3aa: CASSERFREGNQPQHF
CDR3nt: TGTGCCAGCAGTGAACGTTTCAGGGAAGGCAATCAGCCCCAGCATTTT

d_gene: NA
abundance: NA
j_gene: TRBJ2-5
v_gene: TRBV25-1
CDR3aa: CASSGPWAETQYF
CDR3nt: TGTGCCAGCAGTGGGCCCTGGGCGGAGACCCAGTACTTC

d_gene: TRBD1
abundance: NA
j_gene: TRBJ2-1
v_gene: TRBV19
CDR3aa: CASSIDSGTGGYNEQFF
CDR3nt: TGTGCCAGTAGTATAGACTCCGGGACAGGGGGCTACAATGAGCAGTTCTTC

d_gene: NA
abundance: NA
j_gene: TRBJ2-7
v_gene: TRBV4-1
CDR3aa: CASSFYPNPEQYF
CDR3nt: TGTGCCAGCAGCTTCTACCCCAACCCGGAGCAGTACTTC

d_gene: NA
abundance: NA
j_gene: TRBJ2-7
v_gene: TRBV11-2
CDR3aa: CASSFGGSDEQYF
CDR3nt: TGTGCCAGCAGCTTTGGGGGTAGCGACGAGCAGTACTTC

d_gene: NA
abundance: NA
j_gene: TRBJ2-5
v_gene: TRBV5-6
CDR3aa: CASSLESGWRETQYF
CDR3nt: TGTGCCAGCAGCTTGGAATCAGGGTGGAGAGAGACCCAGTACTTC